What follows are 29 T cell receptor beta chains derived from one specimen sequenced in a study of CD8 T cells in Susac syndrome. Random hexamers were used to reverse transcribe an amount of roughly 0.5 to 1 ug RNA. MiXCR, applied by TCRdb to the immunoSEQ multiplex PCR reads, yields one record per CDR3 protein. The profile shows 150,000 to 200,000 distinct CDR3 sequences, 85% to 95% of them singletons. Sequenced: CD8+ T cells from PBMCs. The source is a human donor with multiple sclerosis.

The chain combines TRBV29-1 with TRBJ1-2; no firm D call. The CDR3 contains 13 residues. CDR1 SQVTM and CDR2 ANQGSEA come from the germline V gene. V was pared by 3 bases and J by 3 bases, with 11 bases between. The CDR3 DNA is TGCAGCGTTGACGCGGAGGAGGACTATGGCTACACCTTC. Its translation: CSVDAEEDYGYTF.

This chain links TRBV29-1 with TRBJ1-2; D might be TRBD1 (5 bases). V was shortened by 3 bases and J by 8 bases, with 19 bases between the two germline ends. Germline V CDR1 and CDR2: SQVTM, ANQGSEA. The CDR3 is 14 residues long. CDR3 amino acids: CSVEPGRIKEGYTF. The CDR3 region has the DNA TGCAGCGTTGAGCCAGGGAGAATCAAAGAGGGCTACACCTTC.

The rearrangement links TRBV27 to TRBJ1-2, with unresolved D. The V end was cut by 3 bases, the J end by 6 bases, with 11 bases between. This CDR3 region has 13 residues. The V gene's germline CDR1 is MNHEY and CDR2 SMNVEV (reference sequence). The CDR3 region is CASSFSRGDGYTF. In DNA form, the CDR3 reads TGTGCCAGCAGTTTCAGTAGAGGAGATGGCTACACCTTC.

V gene TRBV24-1 combines with J gene TRBJ2-2; TRBD1 matches 10 bases. The CDR3 length is 15 residues. J lost 4 bases, V lost 4 bases, and 2 bases had no gene match. Germline V gene data show CDR1 as KGHDR and CDR2 as SFDVKD. The CDR3 here is CATSDRTGGTGELFF. Written as DNA, the CDR3 is TGTGCCACCAGTGACCGGACAGGGGGCACCGGGGAGCTGTTTTTT.

This clonotype was observed once. The chain recombines TRBV20-1 with TRBJ2-1, with 7 bases lining up with TRBD2. Germline CDR1 is DFQATT and CDR2 is SNEGSKA (reference sequence). CDR3 length equals 11 residues. The V gene end was trimmed by 5 bases and the J gene end by 10 bases; junction bases not matched to a gene: 5. CDR3: CSAPQAGEQFF. CDR3 DNA sequence: TGCAGTGCTCCCCAAGCGGGAGAGCAGTTCTTC.

This clonotype has more than one count but fewer than ten. The rearrangement joins TRBV29-1 to TRBJ1-3; D not certain. The CDR3 sequence is 12 residues long. V lost 3 bases and J 0 bases, leaving 3 bases between the germline ends. The germline V gene encodes CDR1 SQVTM and CDR2 ANQGSEA. Written as DNA, the CDR3 is TGCAGCGTTGAGGGCTCTGGAAACACCATATATTTT. It is translated as CSVEGSGNTIYF.

The rearrangement links TRBV20-1 to TRBJ2-1; the match to TRBD2 covers 7 bases. The ends lost 5 bases at V and 1 base at J; junction bases unmatched: 8. The germline gives CDR1 DFQATT, CDR2 SNEGSKA (reference sequence). The CDR3 runs to 15 residues. The CDR3 here is CSAGSLANSYNEQFF. The CDR3 DNA reads as TGCAGTGCTGGGTCACTAGCGAATTCCTACAATGAGCAGTTCTTC.

CDR3: CSVDDRSQETQYF. The CDR3 DNA reads as TGCAGCGTTGATGACAGGTCCCAAGAGACCCAGTACTTC. The chain combines TRBV29-1 with TRBJ2-5; TRBD1 is a possible D gene (6 bases). This CDR3 has 13 amino acids. Germline assignment: CDR1 SQVTM and CDR2 ANQGSEA. Trimming left V 3 bases short and J 1 base short, with 9 bases between.

This clonotype occurred once. V usage is TRBV9 and J usage is TRBJ1-3; unclear D gene. Germline-derived CDR1 and CDR2 are SGDLS and YYNGEE. CDR3 length: 17 amino acids. V was cut by 7 bases and J by 2 bases, with 22 bases left in between. The CDR3 reads CASSLRAPPPPGNTIYF. DNA of the CDR3: TGTGCCAGCTCATTGAGGGCCCCGCCGCCACCTGGAAACACCATATATTTT. The whole variable domain, filled in from reference TRBV9 and TRBJ1-3, reads DSGVTQTPKHLITATGQRVTLRCSPRSGDLSVYWYQQSLDQGLQFLIQYYNGEERAKGNILERFSAQQFPDLHSELNLSSLELGDSALYFCASSLRAPPPPGNTIYFGEGSWLTVV.

This chain joins TRBV29-1 and TRBJ2-7; D is perhaps TRBD1 or TRBD2 (5 bases each). The CDR3 is 13 amino acids. Between the trimmed V and J ends, which lost 5 bases and 4 bases, there was a span of 15 bases. Germline CDR1 is SQVTM and CDR2 is ANQGSEA. The CDR3: CSVLGTGRYEQYF. The CDR3 coding sequence is TGCAGCGTTTTAGGGACCGGGCGATACGAGCAGTACTTC.

The CDR3 DNA follows: TGCAGTGCGCCGGACAGCTACGAGCAGTACTTC. Amino acid sequence: CSAPDSYEQYF. The chain links TRBV20-1 to TRBJ2-7; possibly TRBD1 for D (6 bases). Germline assignment: CDR1 DFQATT and CDR2 SNEGSKA (reference sequence). Between the trimmed V and J ends, which lost 6 bases and 3 bases, there was a span of 9 bases. CDR3 size: 11 residues.

This clonotype appeared a single time. V and J are TRBV6-5 and TRBJ2-3; no clear D gene. The V end was cut by 6 bases, the J end by 5 bases, with 15 bases between. Germline V gene sequence: CDR1 MNHEY, CDR2 SVGAGI. The CDR3 is 14 amino acids. The CDR3 DNA reads TGTGCCAGCAGCCTAAACGTGGGTCGAGATACGCAGTATTTT. It specifies CASSLNVGRDTQYF.

J is TRBJ2-1 and V is TRBV20-1; D gene unclear. Germline V CDR1 and CDR2: DFQATT, SNEGSKA (reference sequence). The CDR3 runs to 14 residues. V lost 2 bases to trimming and J lost 1 base, with 9 bases between them. In DNA, the CDR3 is TGCAGTGCTAGACAAGTGGGGTCCTACAATGAGCAGTTCTTC. It encodes CSARQVGSYNEQFF.

CDR3 sequence: CASSSPGGGDTEAFF. CDR3 DNA sequence: TGTGCCAGCAGCTCCCCAGGGGGAGGGGACACTGAAGCTTTCTTT. This chain connects TRBV13 to TRBJ1-1; 7 bases agree with TRBD1. The germline CDR1 and CDR2 sequences are PRHDT and FYEKMQ (reference sequence). V was clipped by 4 bases and J by 3 bases; unmatched bases: 8. This CDR3 is built from 15 residues.

The chain combines TRBV4-1 with TRBJ2-2; possible D gene TRBD2, 6 bases. Per the germline V gene, CDR1 is MGHRA and CDR2 is YSYEKL. V lost 0 bases and J lost 6, with 20 bases in between. The CDR3 extends over 18 amino acids. CDR3 nucleotides: TGCGCCAGCAGCCAAGATTCGGCTAGCGAGGGATACGCCGGGGAGCTGTTTTTT. Its translation is CASSQDSASEGYAGELFF.

The chain recombines TRBV20-1 with TRBJ1-1; weak D call: TRBD1 (6 bases). The CDR3 consists of 14 residues. V was clipped by 5 bases and J by 0 bases, with 13 bases between them. The V gene's germline CDR1 is DFQATT and CDR2 SNEGSKA (reference sequence). This CDR3 is CSAVPGHLNTEAFF. The CDR3 DNA reads TGCAGTGCTGTGCCGGGACACCTGAACACTGAAGCTTTCTTT.

The chain employs TRBV20-1 and TRBJ1-2; TRBD1 matches at 8 bases. The CDR3 contains 13 residues. Per the germline V gene, CDR1 is DFQATT and CDR2 is SNEGSKA (reference sequence). The junction had 2 bases not matched to a gene; V was cut back by 5 bases and J by 0 bases. In nucleotides, the CDR3 is TGCAGTGCTTCAGGGGGCACTAACTATGGCTACACCTTC. It encodes CSASGGTNYGYTF.

This chain uses TRBV20-1 with TRBJ1-6; D is possibly TRBD1 (6 bases). Trimming shortened V by 6 bases and J by 8 bases, and 14 bases separated the two germline ends. There are 13 residues in the CDR3. Germline CDR1 DFQATT, CDR2 SNEGSKA (reference sequence). CDR3 amino acids: CSAVQGSDSPLHF. The CDR3 DNA reads TGCAGTGCAGTACAGGGTTCAGATTCACCCCTCCACTTT.

For the CDR3, the DNA is TGTGCCAGCAGCTTGAGGGGATTCGATGGCTACACCTTC. It translates to CASSLRGFDGYTF. V and J are TRBV5-6 and TRBJ1-2, with a tentative D call TRBD1 (5 bases). The V gene's germline CDR1 is SGHDT and CDR2 YYEEEE. CDR3 length equals 13 residues. V lost 1 base to trimming and J lost 6 bases, with 10 bases between them.

The chain employs TRBV27 and TRBJ2-7; no clear D. This CDR3 comprises 15 residues. V was shortened by 4 bases and J by 7 bases, with 20 bases between the two germline ends. Germline-derived CDR1 and CDR2 are MNHEY and SMNVEV (reference sequence). DNA for the CDR3: TGTGCCAGCAGTTCATATAGTCGGGTTCCTCAGGAGCAGTACTTC. Its protein is CASSSYSRVPQEQYF.

This clonotype was recorded once. CDR3 nucleotides: TGCAGCGCTGGAAGGGGGAATGAGCAGTTCTTC. Protein: CSAGRGNEQFF. V and J are TRBV29-1 and TRBJ2-1; D perhaps matches TRBD1 (6 bases). The V gene's germline CDR1 is SQVTM and CDR2 ANQGSEA. V dropped 7 bases and J dropped 7 bases, with 11 bases sitting between them. The CDR3 spans 11 residues.

This clonotype appeared once. The V call is TRBV20-1, the J call TRBJ2-4; D is perhaps TRBD1 or TRBD2 (5 bases each). The germline gives CDR1 DFQATT, CDR2 SNEGSKA (reference sequence). The CDR3 has 13 residues. V was pared by 3 bases and J by 0 bases, with 6 bases between. CDR3 bases: TGCAGTGCTAGGGGGGAAGCCAAAAACATTCAGTACTTC. It translates to CSARGEAKNIQYF.

This chain links TRBV2 with TRBJ2-3; the D is unclear. Trimming shortened V by 10 bases and J by 14 bases, and 19 bases separated the two germline ends. This CDR3 is 11 amino acids long. Germline CDR1 and CDR2: SNHLY and FYNNEI. The CDR3 bases are TGTGCCAACCCAATAGGGATGTTTTGGTATTTT. Protein sequence: CANPIGMFWYF.

The CDR3 spells CSARAGTGNQPQHF. The DNA of the CDR3 is TGCAGTGCTAGAGCCGGGACAGGGAATCAGCCCCAGCATTTT. The chain recombines TRBV20-1 with TRBJ1-5; the match to TRBD1 covers 9 bases. Germline lookup yields CDR1 DFQATT and CDR2 SNEGSKA (reference sequence). The junction had 2 bases not matched to a gene; V was cut back by 1 base and J by 4 bases. The CDR3 runs to 14 residues.

The gene calls are TRBV7-9 and TRBJ2-7; 12 bases map to TRBD1. Trimming at V came to 1 base and at J to 3 bases, leaving 7 bases not matched to a gene. Per germline, CDR1 SEHNR and CDR2 FQNEAQ (reference sequence). The CDR3 spans 17 residues. The CDR3 spells CASSLGDRGLLVYEQYF. The CDR3 DNA is TGTGCCAGCAGCTTAGGGGACAGGGGGCTTCTTGTCTACGAGCAGTACTTC.

This clonotype appeared a single time. This chain connects TRBV5-1 to TRBJ2-5; a possible D gene is TRBD1 (5 bases). The germline V gene encodes CDR1 SGHRS and CDR2 YFSETQ. This CDR3 spans 14 amino acids. The V gene lost 4 bases and the J gene lost 5 bases, with 15 bases spanning the gap. CDR3 DNA: TGCGCCAGCAGCCTGACCAGGGCTAGGGAGACCCAGTACTTC. Protein: CASSLTRARETQYF. The full variable domain, in which reference TRBV5-1 and TRBJ2-5 provide the parts outside the CDR3, is KAGVTQTPRYLIKTRGQQVTLSCSPISGHRSVSWYQQTPGQGLQFLFEYFSETQRNKGNFPGRFSGRQFSNSRSEMNVSTLELGDSALYLCASSLTRARETQYFGPGTRLLVL.

The rearrangement links TRBV18 to TRBJ2-1; D unresolved. Germline CDR1 is KGHSH and CDR2 is LQKENI. This CDR3 region has 12 residues. V was clipped by 2 bases and J by 5 bases, with 4 bases between them. The CDR3 bases are TGTGCCAGCTCACCAACGAACAATGAGCAGTTCTTC. Translating it yields CASSPTNNEQFF.

The rearrangement links TRBV5-1 to TRBJ2-1, with D unresolved. V was clipped by 4 bases and J by 7 bases, with 12 bases between them. CDR1 is SGHRS, CDR2 YFSETQ, per germline. This CDR3 contains 13 residues. The CDR3 bases are TGCGCCAGCAGCGGTGATGAGAGGAATGAGCAGTTCTTC. Translation: CASSGDERNEQFF.

The chain uses TRBV11-2 and TRBJ1-2; TRBD1 matches at 8 bases. The CDR3 spans 14 residues. Trimming took 5 bases from V and 8 from J; bases not matched to a gene: 10. Germline-derived CDR1 and CDR2 are SGHAT and FQNNGV. CDR3 nucleotides: TGTGCCAGCAGCCCCTCAGGGGGCGCGCGGGGCTACACCTTC. This codes for CASSPSGGARGYTF.